This T cell receptor beta chain was sequenced in a study of CD8 T cells in ankylosing spondylitis. Turning to this clonotype: Antigen: not known.

The length of the CDR3 is 17 residues. Germline V gene lookup returns CDR1 LNHDA and CDR2 SQIVND (reference sequence). V was pared by 5 bases and J by 8 bases, with 13 bases of the junction left unmatched. The study's findings and limits: The study identified a TCR beta motif of under ten highly homologous variants that appeared characteristic of ankylosing spondylitis blood.

From the 5' RACE reads, TCRdb called clonotypes with MiXCR, one entry per CDR3 protein. The data contain approximately 250,000 distinct CDR3 sequences, roughly a quarter of them singletons. The sequence was obtained from a male donor with ankylosing spondylitis or in good health (not recorded which). Sequencing was done on a sample of blood, either unsorted or a sorted T cell fraction (not recorded which). This rearrangement joins TRBV19 to TRBJ2-4, with 12 positions matching TRBD1. The CDR3 sequence: CASSFLGSRDRGHIQYF. CDR3 in DNA: TGTGCCAGTAGTTTCCTCGGGAGCCGGGACAGGGGGCACATTCAGTACTTC.